The source of this TCR beta chain is a study of graft-versus-host responses after intestinal transplantation. Study-level background: For two to four years after anti-thymocyte globulin induction, all recipients took tacrolimus and steroids.

Produced via immunoSEQ multiplex PCR; TCRdb's table is partial and in-frame only. The table includes about 78,000 clones, roughly 87% detected once. Findings and limits, study-wide: Analysis identified GvH clones in recipient marrow, with some appearing first in ileum or blood. Researchers found peak circulating GvH clone levels linked to early post-transplant HvG declines.

Notes on this clone: Its cognate antigen is unknown.

Germline assignment: CDR1 MDHEN and CDR2 SYDVKM. V was cut by 11 bases and J by 3 bases, with 14 bases left in between. The CDR3 runs 13 residues. This chain uses TRBV28 with TRBJ2-1; a weak D match, TRBD2 (6 bases). The origin of this receptor is a human donor who was the organ donor for an intestinal transplant. The sequencing here drew on unstimulated CD8+ T cells sorted from spleen or lymph node cells, taken before transplant. The CDR3 sequence is CAFHAGHYNEQFF. The CDR3, as DNA: TGTGCCTTCCACGCGGGGCACTACAATGAGCAGTTCTTC. The full variable domain, its missing parts supplied by reference TRBV28 and TRBJ2-1, is DVKVTQSSRYLVKRTGEKVFLECVQDMDHENMFWYRQDPGLGLRLIYFSYDVKMKEKGDIPEGYSVSREKKERFSLILESASTNQTSMYLCAFHAGHYNEQFFGPGTRLTVL.